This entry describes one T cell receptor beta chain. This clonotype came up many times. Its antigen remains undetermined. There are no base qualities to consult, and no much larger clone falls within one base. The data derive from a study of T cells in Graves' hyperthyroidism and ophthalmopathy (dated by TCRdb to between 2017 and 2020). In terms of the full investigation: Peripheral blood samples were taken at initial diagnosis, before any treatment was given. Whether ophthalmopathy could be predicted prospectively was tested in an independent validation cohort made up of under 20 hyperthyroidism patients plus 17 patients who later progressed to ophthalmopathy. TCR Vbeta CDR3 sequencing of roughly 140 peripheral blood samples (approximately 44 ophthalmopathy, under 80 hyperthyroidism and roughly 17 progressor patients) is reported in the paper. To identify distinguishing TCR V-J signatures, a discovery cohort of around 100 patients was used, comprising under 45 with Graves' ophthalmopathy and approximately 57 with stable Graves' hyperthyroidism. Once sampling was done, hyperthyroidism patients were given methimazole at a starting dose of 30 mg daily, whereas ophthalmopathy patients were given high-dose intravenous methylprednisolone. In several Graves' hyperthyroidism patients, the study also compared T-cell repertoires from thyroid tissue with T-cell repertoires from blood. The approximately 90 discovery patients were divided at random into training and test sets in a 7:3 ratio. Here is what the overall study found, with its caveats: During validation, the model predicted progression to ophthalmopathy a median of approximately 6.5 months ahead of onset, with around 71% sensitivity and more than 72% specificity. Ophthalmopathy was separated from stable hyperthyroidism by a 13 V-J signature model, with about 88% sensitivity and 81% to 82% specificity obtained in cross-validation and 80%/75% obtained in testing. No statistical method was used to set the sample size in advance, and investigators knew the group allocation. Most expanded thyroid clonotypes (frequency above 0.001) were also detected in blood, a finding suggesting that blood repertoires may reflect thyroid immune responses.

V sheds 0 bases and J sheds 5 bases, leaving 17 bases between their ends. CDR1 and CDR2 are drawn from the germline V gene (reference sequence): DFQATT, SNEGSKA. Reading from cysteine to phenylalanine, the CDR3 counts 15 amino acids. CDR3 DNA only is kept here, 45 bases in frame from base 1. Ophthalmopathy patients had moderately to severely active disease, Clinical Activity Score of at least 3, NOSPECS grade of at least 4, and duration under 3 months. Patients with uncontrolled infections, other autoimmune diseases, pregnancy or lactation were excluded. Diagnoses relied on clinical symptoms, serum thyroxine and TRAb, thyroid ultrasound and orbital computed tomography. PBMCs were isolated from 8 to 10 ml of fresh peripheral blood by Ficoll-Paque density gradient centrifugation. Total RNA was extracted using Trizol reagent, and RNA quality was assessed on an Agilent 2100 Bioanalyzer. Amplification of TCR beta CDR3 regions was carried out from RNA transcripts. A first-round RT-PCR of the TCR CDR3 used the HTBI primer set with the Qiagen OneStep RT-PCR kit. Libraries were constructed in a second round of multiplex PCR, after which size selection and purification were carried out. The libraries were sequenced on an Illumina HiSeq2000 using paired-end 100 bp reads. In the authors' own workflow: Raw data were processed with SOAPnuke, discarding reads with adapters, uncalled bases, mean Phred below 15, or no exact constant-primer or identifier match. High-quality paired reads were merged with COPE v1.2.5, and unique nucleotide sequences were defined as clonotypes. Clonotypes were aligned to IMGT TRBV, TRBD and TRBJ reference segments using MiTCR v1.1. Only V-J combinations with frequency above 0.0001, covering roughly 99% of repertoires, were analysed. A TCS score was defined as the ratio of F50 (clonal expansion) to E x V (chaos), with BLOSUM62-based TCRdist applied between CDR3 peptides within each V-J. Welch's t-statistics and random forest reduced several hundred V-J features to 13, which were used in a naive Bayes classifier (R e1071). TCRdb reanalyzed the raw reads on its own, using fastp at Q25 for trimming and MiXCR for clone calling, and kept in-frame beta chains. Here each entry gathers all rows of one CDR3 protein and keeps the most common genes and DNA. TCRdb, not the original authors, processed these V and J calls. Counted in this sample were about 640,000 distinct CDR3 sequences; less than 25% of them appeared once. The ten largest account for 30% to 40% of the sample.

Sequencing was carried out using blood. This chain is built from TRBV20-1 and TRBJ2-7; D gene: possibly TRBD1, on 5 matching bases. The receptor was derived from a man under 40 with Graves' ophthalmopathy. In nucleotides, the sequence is TGCAGTGCTAGAGATGGGGCGCAGGGCAGGGACGAGCAGTACTTC. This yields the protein CSARDGAQGRDEQYF.